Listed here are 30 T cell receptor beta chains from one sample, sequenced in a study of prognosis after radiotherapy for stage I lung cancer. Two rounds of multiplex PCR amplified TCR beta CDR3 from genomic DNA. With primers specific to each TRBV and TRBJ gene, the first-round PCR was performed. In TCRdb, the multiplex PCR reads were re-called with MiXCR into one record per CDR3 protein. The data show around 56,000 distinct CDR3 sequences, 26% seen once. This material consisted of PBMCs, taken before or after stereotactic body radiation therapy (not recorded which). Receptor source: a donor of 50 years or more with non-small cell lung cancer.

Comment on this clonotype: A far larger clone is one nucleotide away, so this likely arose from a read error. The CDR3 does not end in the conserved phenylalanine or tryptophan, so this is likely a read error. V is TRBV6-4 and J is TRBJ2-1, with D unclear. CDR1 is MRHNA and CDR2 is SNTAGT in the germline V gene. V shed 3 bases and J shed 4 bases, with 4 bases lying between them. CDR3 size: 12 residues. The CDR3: CASSESYNEQFL. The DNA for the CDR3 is TGTGCCAGCAGTGAAAGTTACAATGAGCAGTTCTTA.

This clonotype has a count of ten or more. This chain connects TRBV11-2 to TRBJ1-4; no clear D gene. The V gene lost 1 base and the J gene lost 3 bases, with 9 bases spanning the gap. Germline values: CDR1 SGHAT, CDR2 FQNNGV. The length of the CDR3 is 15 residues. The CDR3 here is CASSLGVIPNEKLFF. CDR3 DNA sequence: TGTGCCAGCAGCTTAGGCGTCATACCTAATGAAAAACTGTTTTTT.

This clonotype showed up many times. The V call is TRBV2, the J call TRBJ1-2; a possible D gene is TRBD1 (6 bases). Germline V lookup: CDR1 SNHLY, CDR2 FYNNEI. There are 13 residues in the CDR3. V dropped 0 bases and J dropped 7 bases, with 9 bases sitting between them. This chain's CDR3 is CASSEAPGVGYTF. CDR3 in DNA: TGTGCCAGCAGTGAAGCTCCAGGGGTTGGCTACACCTTC. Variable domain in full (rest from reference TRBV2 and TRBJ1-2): EPEVTQTPSHQVTQMGQEVILRCVPISNHLYFYWYRQILGQKVEFLVSFYNNEISEKSEIFDDQFSVERPDGSNFTLKIRSTKLEDSAMYFCASSEAPGVGYTFGSGTRLTVV.

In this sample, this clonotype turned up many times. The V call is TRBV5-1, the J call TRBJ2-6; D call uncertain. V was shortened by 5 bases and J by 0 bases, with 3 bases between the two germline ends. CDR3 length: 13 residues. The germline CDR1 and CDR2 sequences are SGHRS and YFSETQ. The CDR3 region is CASSPSGANVLTF. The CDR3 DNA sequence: TGCGCCAGCAGTCCCTCTGGGGCCAACGTCCTGACTTTC.

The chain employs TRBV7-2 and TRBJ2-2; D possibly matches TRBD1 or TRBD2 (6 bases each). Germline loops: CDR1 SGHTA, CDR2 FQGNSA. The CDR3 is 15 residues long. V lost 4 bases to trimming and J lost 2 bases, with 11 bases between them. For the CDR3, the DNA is TGTGCCAGCAGCTCACGGGGGCTCAACACCGGGGAGCTGTTTTTT. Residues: CASSSRGLNTGELFF.

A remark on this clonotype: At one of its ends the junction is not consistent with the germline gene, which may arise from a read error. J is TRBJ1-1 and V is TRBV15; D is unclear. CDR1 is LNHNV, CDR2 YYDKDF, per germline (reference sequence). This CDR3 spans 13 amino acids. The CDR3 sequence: CATSRELNTEALF. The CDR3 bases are TGTGCCACCAGCAGAGAATTGAACACTGAAGCTCTCTTT.

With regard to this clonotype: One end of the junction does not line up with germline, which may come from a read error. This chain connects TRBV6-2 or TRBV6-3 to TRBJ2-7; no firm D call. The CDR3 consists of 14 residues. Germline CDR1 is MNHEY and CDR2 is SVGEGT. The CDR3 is CASSPTATSYEQNF. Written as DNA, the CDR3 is TGTGCCAGCAGCCCTACGGCTACCTCCTACGAGCAGAACTTC.

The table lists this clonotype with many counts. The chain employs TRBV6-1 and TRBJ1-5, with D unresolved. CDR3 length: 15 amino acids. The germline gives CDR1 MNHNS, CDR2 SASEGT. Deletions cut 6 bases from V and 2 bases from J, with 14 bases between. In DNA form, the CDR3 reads TGTGCCAGCAGCCGAGGGATGGACGGCAATCAGCCCCAGCATTTT. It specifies CASSRGMDGNQPQHF.

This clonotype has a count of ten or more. CDR3 region: CASRLLNRGESTDTQYF. The CDR3 coding sequence is TGTGCCAGCAGACTACTTAATCGGGGGGAAAGCACAGATACGCAGTATTTT. J is TRBJ2-3 and V is TRBV11-2, with 7 bases fitting TRBD2. V was pared by 6 bases and J by 0 bases, with 12 bases of the junction left unmatched. The germline gives CDR1 SGHAT, CDR2 FQNNGV. The CDR3 has 17 amino acids. Together with reference TRBV11-2 and TRBJ2-3, the CDR3 gives the full variable domain: EAGVAQSPRYKIIEKRQSVAFWCNPISGHATLYWYQQILGQGPKLLIQFQNNGVVDDSQLPKDRFSAERLKGVDSTLKIQPAKLEDSAVYLCASRLLNRGESTDTQYFGPGTRLTVL.

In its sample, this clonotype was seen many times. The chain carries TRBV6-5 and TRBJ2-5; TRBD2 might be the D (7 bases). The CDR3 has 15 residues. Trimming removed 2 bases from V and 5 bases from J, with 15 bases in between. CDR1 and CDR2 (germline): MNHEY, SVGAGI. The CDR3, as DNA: TGTGCCAGCAGTTACCGCCCGGGGGGCGCGGAGACCCAGTACTTC. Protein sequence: CASSYRPGGAETQYF.

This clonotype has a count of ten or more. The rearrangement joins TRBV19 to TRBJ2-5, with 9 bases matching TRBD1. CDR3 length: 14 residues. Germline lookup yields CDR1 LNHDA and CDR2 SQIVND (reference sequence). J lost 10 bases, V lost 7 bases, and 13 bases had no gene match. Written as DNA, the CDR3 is TGTGCCAGTACCCAACCCGGGACAGGGTCGGGCCAGTACTTC. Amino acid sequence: CASTQPGTGSGQYF. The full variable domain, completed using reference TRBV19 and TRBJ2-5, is DGGITQSPKYLFRKEGQNVTLSCEQNLNHDAMYWYRQDPGQGLRLIYYSQIVNDFQKGDIAEGYSVSREKKESFPLTVTSAQKNPTAFYLCASTQPGTGSGQYFGPGTRLLVL.

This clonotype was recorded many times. The CDR3 sequence is CASSLGTRHTEAFF. The CDR3 DNA reads TGTGCCAGCAGCTTAGGTACGCGGCACACTGAAGCTTTCTTT. The chain joins TRBV13 to TRBJ1-1; D gene ambiguous. This CDR3 is built from 14 residues. In germline, CDR1 is PRHDT, CDR2 FYEKMQ (reference sequence). The V end was cut by 0 bases, the J end by 3 bases, with 8 bases between.

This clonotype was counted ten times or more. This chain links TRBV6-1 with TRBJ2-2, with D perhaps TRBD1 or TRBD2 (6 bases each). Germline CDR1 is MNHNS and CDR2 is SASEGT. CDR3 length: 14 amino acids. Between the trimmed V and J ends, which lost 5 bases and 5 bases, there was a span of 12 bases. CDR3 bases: TGTGCCAGCAGTCACGGAGGGGGTACCGGGGAGCTGTTTTTT. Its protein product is CASSHGGGTGELFF.

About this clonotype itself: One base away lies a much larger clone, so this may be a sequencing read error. Here the CDR3 reads CASSPHGTNEKLFF. CDR3 nucleotide sequence: TGTGCCAGCAGTCCACATGGTACTAATGAAAAACTGTTTTTT. This chain uses TRBV7-9 with TRBJ1-4, with D unclear. The V gene's germline CDR1 is SEHNR and CDR2 FQNEAQ (reference sequence). V lost 6 bases, J lost 2 bases, and 10 bases lay in between. The CDR3 contains 14 residues.

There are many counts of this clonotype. CDR3: CATSGTGGYNEQFF. The CDR3 nucleotides read TGTGCCACCTCCGGGACAGGGGGCTATAATGAGCAGTTCTTC. The chain is built from TRBV3-1 and TRBJ2-1; TRBD1 matches 12 bases. V shed 10 bases, J shed 7 bases, and the junction held 8 bases outside the gene matches. The CDR3 runs to 14 residues. Germline V CDR1 and CDR2: LGHDT, YNNKEL (reference sequence).

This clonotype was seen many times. The CDR3 coding sequence is TGTGCCAGCAGCCCCGGGCCAGGAAACCAACTTAATGAAAAACTGTTTTTT. The encoded protein is CASSPGPGNQLNEKLFF. This chain links TRBV5-6 with TRBJ1-4; D unclear. Germline V gene sequence: CDR1 SGHDT, CDR2 YYEEEE. The CDR3 totals 17 residues. V gave up 4 bases and J gave up 4 bases, with 20 bases separating them.

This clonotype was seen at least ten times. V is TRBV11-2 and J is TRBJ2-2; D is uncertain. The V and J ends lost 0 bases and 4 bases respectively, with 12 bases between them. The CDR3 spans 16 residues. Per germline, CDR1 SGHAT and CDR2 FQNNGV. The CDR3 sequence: CASSLEGGRSTGELFF. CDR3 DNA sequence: TGTGCCAGCAGCTTAGAAGGCGGCAGGTCCACCGGGGAGCTGTTTTTT.

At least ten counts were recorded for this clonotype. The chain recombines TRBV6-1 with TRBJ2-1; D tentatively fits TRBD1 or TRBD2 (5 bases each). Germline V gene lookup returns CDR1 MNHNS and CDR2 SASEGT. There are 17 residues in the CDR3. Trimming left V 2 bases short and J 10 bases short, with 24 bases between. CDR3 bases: TGTGCCAGCAGTGAACCTCTTCGGGACGGCCGCCGGCAGGAGCAGTTCTTC. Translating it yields CASSEPLRDGRRQEQFF.

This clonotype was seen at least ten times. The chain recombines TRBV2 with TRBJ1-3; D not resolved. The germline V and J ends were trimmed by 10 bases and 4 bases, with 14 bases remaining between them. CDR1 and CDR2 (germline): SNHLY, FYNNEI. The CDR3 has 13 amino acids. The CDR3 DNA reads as TGTGCCATCACTGATCAGTGGGGAAACACCATATATTTT. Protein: CAITDQWGNTIYF.

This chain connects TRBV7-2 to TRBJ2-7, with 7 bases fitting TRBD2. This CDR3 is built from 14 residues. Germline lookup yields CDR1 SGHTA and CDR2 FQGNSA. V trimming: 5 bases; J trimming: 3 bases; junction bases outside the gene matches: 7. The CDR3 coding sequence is TGTGCCAGCAGCAAATTGGGGGGGTGCTACGAGCAGTACTTC. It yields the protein CASSKLGGCYEQYF. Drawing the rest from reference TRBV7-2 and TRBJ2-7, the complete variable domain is GAGVSQSPSNKVTEKGKDVELRCDPISGHTALYWYRQSLGQGLEFLIYFQGNSAPDKSGLPSDRFSAERTGGSVSTLTIQRTQQEDSAVYLCASSKLGGCYEQYFGPGTRLTVT.

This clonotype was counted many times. The CDR3 DNA follows: TGTGCCAGCGTAGGAGGGAGGCTTGAAGCTTTCTTT. Its protein product is CASVGGRLEAFF. V is TRBV2 and J is TRBJ1-1; unclear D gene. The V and J ends lost 8 bases and 7 bases respectively, with 14 bases between them. This CDR3 is built from 12 residues. Germline V gene data show CDR1 as SNHLY and CDR2 as FYNNEI.

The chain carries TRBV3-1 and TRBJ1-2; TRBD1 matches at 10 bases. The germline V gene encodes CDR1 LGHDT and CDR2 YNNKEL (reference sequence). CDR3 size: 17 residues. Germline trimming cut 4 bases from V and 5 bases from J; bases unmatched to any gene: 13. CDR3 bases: TGTGCCAGCAGCCGCGGACAGGGGGAAAGGCCTTTATATGGCTACACCTTC. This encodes CASSRGQGERPLYGYTF.

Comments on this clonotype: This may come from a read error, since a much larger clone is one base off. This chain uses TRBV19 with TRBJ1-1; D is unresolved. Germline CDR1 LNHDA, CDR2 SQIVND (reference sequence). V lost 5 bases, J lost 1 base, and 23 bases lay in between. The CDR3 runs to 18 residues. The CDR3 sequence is CASSFPGIAGLSNTEAFF. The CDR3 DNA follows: TGTGCCAGTAGTTTCCCCGGGATCGCAGGACTGTCGAACACTGAAGCTTTCTTT.

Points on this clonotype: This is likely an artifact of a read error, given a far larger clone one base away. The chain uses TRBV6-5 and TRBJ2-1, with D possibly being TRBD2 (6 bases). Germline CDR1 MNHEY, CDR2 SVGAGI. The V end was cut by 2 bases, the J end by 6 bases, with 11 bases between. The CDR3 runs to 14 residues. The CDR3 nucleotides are TGTGCCAGCAGTTACCCTCGGCGGGGCAATGAGCAGTTCTTC. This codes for CASSYPRRGNEQFF.

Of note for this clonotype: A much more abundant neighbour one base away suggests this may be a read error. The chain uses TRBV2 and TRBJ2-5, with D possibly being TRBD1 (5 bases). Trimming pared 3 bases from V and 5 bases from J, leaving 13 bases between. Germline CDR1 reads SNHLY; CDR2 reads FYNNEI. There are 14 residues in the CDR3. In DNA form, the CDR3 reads TGTGCCAGCAGTGAGTGGGGCCCCGGGGAGACCCAGTACTTC. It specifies CASSEWGPGETQYF.

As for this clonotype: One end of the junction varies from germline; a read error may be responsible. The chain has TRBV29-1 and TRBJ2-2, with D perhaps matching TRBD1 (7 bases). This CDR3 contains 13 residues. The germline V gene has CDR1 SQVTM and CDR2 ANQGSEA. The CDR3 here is CSVANRGTGGLFF. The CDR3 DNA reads TGCAGCGTTGCCAACAGGGGCACCGGGGGGCTGTTTTTT.

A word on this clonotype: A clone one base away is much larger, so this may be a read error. The CDR3 bases are TGCGCCAGCAGCTTTCGGGGTATGGAAGGAGAGACCAAGTACTTC. It codes for CASSFRGMEGETKYF. The chain is built from TRBV5-1 and TRBJ2-5, with D maybe TRBD2 (5 bases). Per the germline V gene, CDR1 is SGHRS and CDR2 is YFSETQ. This CDR3 is built from 15 residues. Variable domain in full (rest from reference TRBV5-1 and TRBJ2-5): KAGVTQTPRYLIKTRGQQVTLSCSPISGHRSVSWYQQTPGQGLQFLFEYFSETQRNKGNFPGRFSGRQFSNSRSEMNVSTLELGDSALYLCASSFRGMEGETKYFGPGTRLLVL.

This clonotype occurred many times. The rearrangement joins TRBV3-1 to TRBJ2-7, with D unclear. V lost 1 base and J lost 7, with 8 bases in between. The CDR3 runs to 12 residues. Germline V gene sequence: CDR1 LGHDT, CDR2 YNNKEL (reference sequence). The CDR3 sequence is CASSQVPVEQYF. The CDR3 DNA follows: TGTGCCAGCAGCCAAGTCCCTGTGGAGCAGTACTTC.

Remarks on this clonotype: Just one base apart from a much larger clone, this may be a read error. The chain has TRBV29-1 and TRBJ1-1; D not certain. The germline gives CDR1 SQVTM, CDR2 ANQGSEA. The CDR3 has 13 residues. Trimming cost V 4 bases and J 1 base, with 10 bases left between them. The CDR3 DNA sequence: TGCAGCGTTGTCGAGACGGGGAACACTGAAGCTTTCTTT. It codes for CSVVETGNTEAFF. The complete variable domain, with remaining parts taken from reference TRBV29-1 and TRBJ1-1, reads SAVISQKPSRDICQRGTSLTIQCQVDSQVTMMFWYRQQPGQSLTLIATANQGSEATYESGFVIDKFPISRPNLTFSTLTVSNMSPEDSSIYLCSVVETGNTEAFFGQGTRLTVV.

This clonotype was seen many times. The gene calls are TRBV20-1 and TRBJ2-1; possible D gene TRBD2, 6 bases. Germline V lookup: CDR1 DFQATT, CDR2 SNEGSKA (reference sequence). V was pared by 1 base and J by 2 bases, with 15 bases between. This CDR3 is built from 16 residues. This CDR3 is CSARVPLGEAYNEQFF. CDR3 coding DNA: TGCAGTGCTAGAGTCCCTCTAGGGGAGGCCTACAATGAGCAGTTCTTC.